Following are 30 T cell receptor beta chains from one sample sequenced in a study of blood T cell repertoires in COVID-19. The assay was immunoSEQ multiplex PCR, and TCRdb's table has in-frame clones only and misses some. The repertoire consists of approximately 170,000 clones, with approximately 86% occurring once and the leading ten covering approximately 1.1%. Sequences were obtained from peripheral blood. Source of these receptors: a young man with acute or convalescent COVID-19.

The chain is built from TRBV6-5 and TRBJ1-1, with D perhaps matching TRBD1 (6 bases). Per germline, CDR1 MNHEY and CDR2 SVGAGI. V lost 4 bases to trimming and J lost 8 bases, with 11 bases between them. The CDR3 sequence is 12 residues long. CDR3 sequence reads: CASSFGRGEAFF. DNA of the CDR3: TGTGCCAGCAGTTTTGGGAGGGGGGAAGCTTTCTTT.

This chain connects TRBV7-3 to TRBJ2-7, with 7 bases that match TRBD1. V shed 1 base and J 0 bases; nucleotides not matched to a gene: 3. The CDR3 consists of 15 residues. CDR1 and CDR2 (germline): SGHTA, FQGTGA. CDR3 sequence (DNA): TGTGCCAGCAGCTTAATGGCAGGGGGCTCCTACGAGCAGTACTTC. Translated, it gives CASSLMAGGSYEQYF.

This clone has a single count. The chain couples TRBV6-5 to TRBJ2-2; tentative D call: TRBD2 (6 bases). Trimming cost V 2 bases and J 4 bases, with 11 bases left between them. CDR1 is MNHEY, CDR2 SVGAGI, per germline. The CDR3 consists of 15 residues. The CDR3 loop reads CASSYGLGGTGELFF. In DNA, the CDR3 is TGTGCCAGCAGTTACGGGTTGGGAGGCACCGGGGAGCTGTTTTTT.

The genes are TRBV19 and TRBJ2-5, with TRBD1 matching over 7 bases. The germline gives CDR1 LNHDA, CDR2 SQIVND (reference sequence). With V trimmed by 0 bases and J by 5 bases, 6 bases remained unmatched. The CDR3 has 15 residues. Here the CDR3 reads CASSIDDRVRETQYF. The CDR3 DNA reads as TGTGCCAGTAGTATAGATGACAGGGTTAGGGAGACCCAGTACTTC.

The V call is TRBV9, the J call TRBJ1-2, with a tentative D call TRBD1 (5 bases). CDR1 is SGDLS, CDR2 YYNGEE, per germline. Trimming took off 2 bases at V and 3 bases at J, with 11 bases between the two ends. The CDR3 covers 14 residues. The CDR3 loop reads CASSVRQGDYGYTF. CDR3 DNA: TGTGCCAGCAGCGTGCGGCAGGGTGACTATGGCTACACCTTC.

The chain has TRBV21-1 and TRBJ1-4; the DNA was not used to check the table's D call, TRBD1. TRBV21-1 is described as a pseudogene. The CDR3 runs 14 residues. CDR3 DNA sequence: TGTGCCAGAGCAGGGACAGACTCTAATGAAAAACTGTTTTTT. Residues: CARAGTDSNEKLFF.

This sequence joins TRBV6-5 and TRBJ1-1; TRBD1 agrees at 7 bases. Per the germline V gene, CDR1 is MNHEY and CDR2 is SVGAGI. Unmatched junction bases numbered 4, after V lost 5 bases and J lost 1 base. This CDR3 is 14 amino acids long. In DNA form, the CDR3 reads TGTGCCAGCAGTCAGGGACAGAGGAACACTGAAGCTTTCTTT. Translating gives CASSQGQRNTEAFF.

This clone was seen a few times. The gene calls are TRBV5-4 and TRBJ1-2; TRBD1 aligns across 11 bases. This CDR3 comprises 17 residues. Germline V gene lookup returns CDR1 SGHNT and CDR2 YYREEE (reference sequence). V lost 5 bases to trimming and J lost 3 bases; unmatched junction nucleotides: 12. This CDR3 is CASSPGTGGSLDYGYTF. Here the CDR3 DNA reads TGTGCCAGCAGTCCCGGGACAGGGGGATCTCTGGACTATGGCTACACCTTC.

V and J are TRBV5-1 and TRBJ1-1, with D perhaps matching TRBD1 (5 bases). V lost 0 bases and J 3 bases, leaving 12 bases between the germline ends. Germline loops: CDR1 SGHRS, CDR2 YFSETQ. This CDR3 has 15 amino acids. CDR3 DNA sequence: TGCGCCAGCAGCTTGGAGGGAGGGGTAGACACTGAAGCTTTCTTT. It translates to CASSLEGGVDTEAFF.

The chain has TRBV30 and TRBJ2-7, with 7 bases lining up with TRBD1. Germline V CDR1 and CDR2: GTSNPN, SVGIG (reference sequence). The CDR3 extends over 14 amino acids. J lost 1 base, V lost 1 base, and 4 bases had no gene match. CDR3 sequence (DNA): TGTGCCTGGAGTGGACAGGGAATTTCCTACGAGCAGTACTTC. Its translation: CAWSGQGISYEQYF. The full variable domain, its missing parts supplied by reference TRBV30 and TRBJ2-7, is SQTIHQWPATLVQPVGSPLSLECTVEGTSNPNLYWYRQAAGRGLQLLFYSVGIGQISSEVPQNLSASRPQDRQFILSSKKLLLSDSGFYLCAWSGQGISYEQYFGPGTRLTVT.

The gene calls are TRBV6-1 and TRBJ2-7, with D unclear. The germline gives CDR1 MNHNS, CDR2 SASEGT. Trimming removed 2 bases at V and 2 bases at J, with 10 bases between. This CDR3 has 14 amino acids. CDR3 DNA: TGTGCCAGCAGTGAATATCGCGGTACCTACGAGCAGTACTTC. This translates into CASSEYRGTYEQYF.

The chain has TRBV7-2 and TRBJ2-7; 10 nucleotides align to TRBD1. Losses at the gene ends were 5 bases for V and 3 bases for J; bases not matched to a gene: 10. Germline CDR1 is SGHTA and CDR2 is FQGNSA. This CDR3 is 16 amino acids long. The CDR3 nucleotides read TGTGCCAGCAGCCTGACGCGGGACAGGGGAATCTACGAGCAGTACTTC. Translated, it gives CASSLTRDRGIYEQYF.

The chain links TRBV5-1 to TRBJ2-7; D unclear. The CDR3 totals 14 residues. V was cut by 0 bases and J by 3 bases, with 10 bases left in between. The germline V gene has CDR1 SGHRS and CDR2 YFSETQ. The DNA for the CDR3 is TGCGCCAGCAGCTTGGGTGGTCAGTTCTACGAGCAGTACTTC. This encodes CASSLGGQFYEQYF. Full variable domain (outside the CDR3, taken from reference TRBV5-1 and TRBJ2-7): KAGVTQTPRYLIKTRGQQVTLSCSPISGHRSVSWYQQTPGQGLQFLFEYFSETQRNKGNFPGRFSGRQFSNSRSEMNVSTLELGDSALYLCASSLGGQFYEQYFGPGTRLTVT.

The CDR3 nucleotides read TGCGCCAGCAGCTTGGCGGCGGGTTCTAACTATGGCTACACCTTC. This sequence encodes CASSLAAGSNYGYTF. The V gene is TRBV5-1, the J gene TRBJ1-2; D gene unclear. Germline assignment: CDR1 SGHRS and CDR2 YFSETQ. CDR3 length: 15 residues. V lost 0 bases to trimming and J lost 0 bases, with 9 bases between them.

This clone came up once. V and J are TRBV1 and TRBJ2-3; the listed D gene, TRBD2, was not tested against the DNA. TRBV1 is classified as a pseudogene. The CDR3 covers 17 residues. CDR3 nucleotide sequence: TGCACCAGCAGCCTCCTGCAGACCGACTACTATACAGATACGCAGTATTTT. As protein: CTSSLLQTDYYTDTQYF.

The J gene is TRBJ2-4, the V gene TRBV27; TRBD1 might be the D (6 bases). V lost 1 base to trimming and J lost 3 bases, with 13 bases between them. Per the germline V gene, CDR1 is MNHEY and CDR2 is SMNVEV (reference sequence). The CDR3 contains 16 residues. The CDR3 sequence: CASSLYTGQGKNIQYF. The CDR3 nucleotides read TGTGCCAGCAGTTTATATACAGGGCAGGGCAAAAACATTCAGTACTTC.

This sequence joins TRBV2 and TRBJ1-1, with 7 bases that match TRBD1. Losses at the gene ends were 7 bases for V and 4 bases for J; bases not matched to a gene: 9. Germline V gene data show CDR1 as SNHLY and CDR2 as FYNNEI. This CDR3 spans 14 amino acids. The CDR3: CASTGTRQGTEAFF. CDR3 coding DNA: TGTGCCAGCACTGGAACGAGACAGGGCACTGAAGCTTTCTTT.

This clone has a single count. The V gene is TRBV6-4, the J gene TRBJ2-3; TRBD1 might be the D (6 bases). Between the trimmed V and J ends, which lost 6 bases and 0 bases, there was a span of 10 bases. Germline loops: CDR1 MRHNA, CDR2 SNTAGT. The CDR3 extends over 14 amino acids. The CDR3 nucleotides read TGTGCCAGCAGGGTGGACAGTAGCACAGATACGCAGTATTTT. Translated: CASRVDSSTDTQYF.

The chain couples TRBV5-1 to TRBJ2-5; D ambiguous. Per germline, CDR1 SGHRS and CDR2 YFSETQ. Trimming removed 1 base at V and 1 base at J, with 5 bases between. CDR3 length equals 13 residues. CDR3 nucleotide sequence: TGCGCCAGCAGCTTGAACGGCCAAGAGACCCAGTACTTC. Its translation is CASSLNGQETQYF.

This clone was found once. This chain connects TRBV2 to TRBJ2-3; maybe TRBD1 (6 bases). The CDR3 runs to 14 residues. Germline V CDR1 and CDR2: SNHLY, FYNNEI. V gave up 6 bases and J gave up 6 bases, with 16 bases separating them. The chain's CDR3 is CASRKGDQGDTQYF. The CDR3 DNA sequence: TGTGCCAGCAGGAAAGGGGACCAGGGGGATACGCAGTATTTT.

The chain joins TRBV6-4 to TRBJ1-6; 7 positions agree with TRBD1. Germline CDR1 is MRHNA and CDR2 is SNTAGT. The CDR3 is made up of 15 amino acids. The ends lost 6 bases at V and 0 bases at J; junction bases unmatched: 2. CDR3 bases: TGTGCCAGCAGGGCAGGGGGCTCCTATAATTCACCCCTCCACTTT. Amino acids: CASRAGGSYNSPLHF.

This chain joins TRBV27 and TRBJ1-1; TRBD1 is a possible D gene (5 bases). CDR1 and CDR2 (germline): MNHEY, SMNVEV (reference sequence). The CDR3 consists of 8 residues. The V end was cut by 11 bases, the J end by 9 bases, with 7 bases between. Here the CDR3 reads CAAGKAFF. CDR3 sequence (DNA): TGTGCCGCAGGGAAAGCTTTCTTT.

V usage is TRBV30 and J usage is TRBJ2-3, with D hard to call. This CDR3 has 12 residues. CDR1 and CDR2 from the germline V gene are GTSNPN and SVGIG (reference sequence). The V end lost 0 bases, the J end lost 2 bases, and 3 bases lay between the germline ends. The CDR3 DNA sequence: TGTGCCTGGAGTGTGTACACAGATACGCAGTATTTT. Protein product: CAWSVYTDTQYF.

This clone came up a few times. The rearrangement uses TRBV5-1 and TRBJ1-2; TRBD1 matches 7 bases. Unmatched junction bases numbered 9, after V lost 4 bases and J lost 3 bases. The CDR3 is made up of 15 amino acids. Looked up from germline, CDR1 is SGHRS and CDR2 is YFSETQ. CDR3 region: CASSTYRGQDYGYTF. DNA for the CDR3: TGCGCCAGCAGCACCTACAGGGGTCAAGACTATGGCTACACCTTC.

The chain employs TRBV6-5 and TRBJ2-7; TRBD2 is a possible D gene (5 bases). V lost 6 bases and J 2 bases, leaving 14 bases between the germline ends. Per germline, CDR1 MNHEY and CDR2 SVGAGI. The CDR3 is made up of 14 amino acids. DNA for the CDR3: TGTGCCAGCAGGACTTTAGGGAGCGCCTACGAGCAGTACTTC. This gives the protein CASRTLGSAYEQYF.

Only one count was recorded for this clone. The CDR3, as DNA: TGTGCCAGCGCGACTCGGGGGGCTGGAAACACCATATATTTT. This translates into CASATRGAGNTIYF. This chain joins TRBV28 and TRBJ1-3; D perhaps matches TRBD1 (5 bases). V lost 8 bases and J lost 2, with 13 bases in between. Germline CDR1 reads MDHEN; CDR2 reads SYDVKM. The length of the CDR3 is 14 residues.

CDR3 in DNA: TGTGCCAGCAGCTCCCCAAGCGGGGGGGCCCTGGAGACCCAGTACTTC. This translates into CASSSPSGGALETQYF. The genes are TRBV7-9 and TRBJ2-5; 10 bases fit TRBD2. Germline trimming cut 4 bases from V and 5 bases from J; bases unmatched to any gene: 10. CDR3 size: 16 residues. Per germline, CDR1 SEHNR and CDR2 FQNEAQ (reference sequence).

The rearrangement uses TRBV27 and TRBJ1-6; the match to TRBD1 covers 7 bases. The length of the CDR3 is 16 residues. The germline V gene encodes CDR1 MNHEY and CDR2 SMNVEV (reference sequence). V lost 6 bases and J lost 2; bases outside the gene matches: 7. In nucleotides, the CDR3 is TGTGCCAGCAGAATGTCGACAGGGACCTATAATTCACCCCTCCACTTT. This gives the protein CASRMSTGTYNSPLHF.

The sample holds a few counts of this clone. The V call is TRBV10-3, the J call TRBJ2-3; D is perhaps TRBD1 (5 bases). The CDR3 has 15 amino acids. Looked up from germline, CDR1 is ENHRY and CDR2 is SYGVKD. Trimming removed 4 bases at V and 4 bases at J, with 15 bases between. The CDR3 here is CAISAQDTGSDTQYF. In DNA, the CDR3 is TGTGCCATCAGTGCCCAGGACACAGGCTCAGATACGCAGTATTTT.

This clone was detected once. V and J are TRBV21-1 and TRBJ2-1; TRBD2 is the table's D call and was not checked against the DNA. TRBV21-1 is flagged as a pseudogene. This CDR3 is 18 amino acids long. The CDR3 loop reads CASSKVGGSGSSYNEQFF. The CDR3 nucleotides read TGTGCCAGCAGCAAAGTAGGAGGTAGCGGGTCGTCTTACAATGAGCAGTTCTTC.